The 5 T cell receptor beta chains below come from one sample, sequenced in a study of control samples from healthy donors and cancer patients. Sequencing was performed with immunoSEQ multiplex PCR; in TCRdb, only in-frame clones are kept and a portion is missing. The sample yields roughly 190,000 clones, 91% seen once. Sequencing was performed on blood. These receptors were taken from a woman aged 25 to 39 in good health.

Remarks on this clone: A much bigger clone sits one base away, suggesting this may be a read error. The genes are TRBV2 and TRBJ2-7; 13 bases map to TRBD2. Trimming at V came to 6 bases and at J to 2 bases, leaving 1 base not matched to a gene. CDR1 is SNHLY, CDR2 FYNNEI, per germline. This CDR3 has 14 amino acids. DNA of the CDR3: TGTGCCAGCAGGACTAGCGGGGGGACCTACGAGCAGTACTTC. Encoded protein: CASRTSGGTYEQYF.

The rearrangement joins TRBV11-1 to TRBJ1-1, with 7 bases matching TRBD1. Germline V lookup: CDR1 SGHAT, CDR2 FQDESV (reference sequence). The trim removed 2 bases at V and 1 base at J, leaving 1 base unmatched. This CDR3 contains 14 residues. The CDR3 is CASSLYRGNTEAFF. The DNA for the CDR3 is TGTGCCAGCAGCTTATACAGGGGGAACACTGAAGCTTTCTTT.

CDR3 sequence: CASRRDRGRPYEQYF. CDR3 in DNA: TGTGCCAGCAGACGGGACAGGGGGCGCCCCTACGAGCAGTACTTC. This rearrangement joins TRBV7-2 to TRBJ2-7; 12 bases agree with TRBD1. The ends lost 6 bases at V and 2 bases at J; junction bases unmatched: 5. Germline loops: CDR1 SGHTA, CDR2 FQGNSA. This CDR3 region has 15 residues.

This clone was observed once. The chain links TRBV25-1 to TRBJ2-1, with D perhaps assigned TRBD1 or TRBD2 (5 bases each). Germline V lookup: CDR1 MGHDK, CDR2 SYGVNS. There are 15 residues in the CDR3. V was clipped by 4 bases and J by 6 bases, with 16 bases between them. This chain's CDR3 is CASSGGRGSSNEQFF. For the CDR3, the DNA is TGTGCCAGCAGTGGGGGGAGAGGGTCGTCCAATGAGCAGTTCTTC.

On this clone itself: In the same sample, other DNA sequences code for this CDR3. The gene calls are TRBV7-9 and TRBJ2-3; D gene uncertain. CDR3 length: 12 residues. Germline values: CDR1 SEHNR, CDR2 FQNEAQ (reference sequence). V gave up 5 bases and J gave up 0 bases, with 3 bases separating them. Here the CDR3 DNA reads TGTGCCAGCAGCCCTAGCACAGATACGCAGTATTTT. Translating gives CASSPSTDTQYF.